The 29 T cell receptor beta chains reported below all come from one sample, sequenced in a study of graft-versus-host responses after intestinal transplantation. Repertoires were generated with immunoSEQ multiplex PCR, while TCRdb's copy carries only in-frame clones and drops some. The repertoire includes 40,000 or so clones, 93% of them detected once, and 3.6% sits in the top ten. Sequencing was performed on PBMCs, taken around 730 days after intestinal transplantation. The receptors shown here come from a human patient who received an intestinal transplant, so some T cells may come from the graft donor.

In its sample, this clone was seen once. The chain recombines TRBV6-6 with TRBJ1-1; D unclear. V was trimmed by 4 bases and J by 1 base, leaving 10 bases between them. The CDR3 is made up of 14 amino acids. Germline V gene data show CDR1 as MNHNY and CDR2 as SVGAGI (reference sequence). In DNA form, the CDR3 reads TGTGCCAGCAGTTTCGAGAACGGGAACACTGAAGCTTTCTTT. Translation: CASSFENGNTEAFF.

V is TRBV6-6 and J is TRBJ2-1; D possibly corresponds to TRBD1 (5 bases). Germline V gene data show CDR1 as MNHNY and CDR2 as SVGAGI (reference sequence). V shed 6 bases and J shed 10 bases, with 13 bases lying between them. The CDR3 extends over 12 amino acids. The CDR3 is CASSYDSDEQFF. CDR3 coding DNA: TGTGCCAGCAGCTATGACAGTGACGAGCAGTTCTTC.

This chain's CDR3 is CASSVGGPTDTQYF. Here the CDR3 DNA reads TGTGCCAGCAGCGTAGGAGGCCCCACAGATACGCAGTATTTT. This chain links TRBV9 with TRBJ2-3; D is ambiguous. Germline values: CDR1 SGDLS, CDR2 YYNGEE. The CDR3 spans 14 residues. V dropped 0 bases and J dropped 2 bases, with 7 bases sitting between them.

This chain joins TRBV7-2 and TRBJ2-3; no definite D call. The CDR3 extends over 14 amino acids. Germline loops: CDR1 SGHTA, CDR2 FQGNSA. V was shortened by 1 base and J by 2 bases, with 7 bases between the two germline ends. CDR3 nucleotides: TGTGCCAGCAGCTTAGGACCACTCACAGATACGCAGTATTTT. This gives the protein CASSLGPLTDTQYF.

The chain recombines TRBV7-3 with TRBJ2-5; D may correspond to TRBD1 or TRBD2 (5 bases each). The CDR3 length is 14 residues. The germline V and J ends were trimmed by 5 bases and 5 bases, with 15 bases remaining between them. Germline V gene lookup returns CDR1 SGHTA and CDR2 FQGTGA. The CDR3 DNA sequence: TGTGCCAGCAGCCGAACCGGGGCGCGGGAGACCCAGTACTTC. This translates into CASSRTGARETQYF.

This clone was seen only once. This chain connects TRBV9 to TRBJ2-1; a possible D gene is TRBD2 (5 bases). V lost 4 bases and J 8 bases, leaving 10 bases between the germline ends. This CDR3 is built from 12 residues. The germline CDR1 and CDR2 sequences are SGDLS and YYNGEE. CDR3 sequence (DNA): TGTGCCAGCAGCACTAAGGACTATGAGCAGTTCTTC. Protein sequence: CASSTKDYEQFF. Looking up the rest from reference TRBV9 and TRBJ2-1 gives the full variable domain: DSGVTQTPKHLITATGQRVTLRCSPRSGDLSVYWYQQSLDQGLQFLIQYYNGEERAKGNILERFSAQQFPDLHSELNLSSLELGDSALYFCASSTKDYEQFFGPGTRLTVL.

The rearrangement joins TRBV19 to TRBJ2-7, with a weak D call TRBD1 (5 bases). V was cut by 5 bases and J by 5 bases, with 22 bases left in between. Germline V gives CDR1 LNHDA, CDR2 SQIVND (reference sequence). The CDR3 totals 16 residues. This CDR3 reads CASSPHPGRPENEQYF. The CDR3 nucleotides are TGTGCCAGTAGTCCCCATCCAGGGCGACCCGAGAACGAGCAGTACTTC.

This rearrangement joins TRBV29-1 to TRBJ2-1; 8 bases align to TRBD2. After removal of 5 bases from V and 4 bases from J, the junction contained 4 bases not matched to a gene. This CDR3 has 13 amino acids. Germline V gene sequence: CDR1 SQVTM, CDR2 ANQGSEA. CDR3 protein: CSVRAGGYNEQFF. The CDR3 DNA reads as TGCAGCGTTCGGGCGGGAGGTTACAATGAGCAGTTCTTC.

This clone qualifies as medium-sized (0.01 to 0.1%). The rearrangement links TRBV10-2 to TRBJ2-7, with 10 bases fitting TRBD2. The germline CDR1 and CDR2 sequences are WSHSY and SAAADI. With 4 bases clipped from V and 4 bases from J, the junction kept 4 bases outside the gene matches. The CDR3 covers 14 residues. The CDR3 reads CASSGVAGGYEQYF. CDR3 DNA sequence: TGCGCCAGCAGTGGGGTAGCGGGAGGTTACGAGCAGTACTTC.

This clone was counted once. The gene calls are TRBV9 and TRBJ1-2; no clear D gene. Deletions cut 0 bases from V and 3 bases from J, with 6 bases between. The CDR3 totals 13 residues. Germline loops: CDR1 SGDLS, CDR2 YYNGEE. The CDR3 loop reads CASSVDGDYGYTF. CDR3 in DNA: TGTGCCAGCAGCGTAGACGGGGACTATGGCTACACCTTC.

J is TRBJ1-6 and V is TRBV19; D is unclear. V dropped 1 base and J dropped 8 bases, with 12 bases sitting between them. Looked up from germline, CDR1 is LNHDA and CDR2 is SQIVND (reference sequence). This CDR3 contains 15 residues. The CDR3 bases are TGTGCCAGTAGTATAGCAGGAGGATTGGATTCACCCCTCCACTTT. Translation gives CASSIAGGLDSPLHF.

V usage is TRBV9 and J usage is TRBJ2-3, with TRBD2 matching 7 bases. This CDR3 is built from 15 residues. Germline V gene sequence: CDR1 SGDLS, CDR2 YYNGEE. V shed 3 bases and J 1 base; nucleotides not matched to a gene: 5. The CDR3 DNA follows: TGTGCCAGCAGCGCCCAGCGGGACCGCACAGATACGCAGTATTTT. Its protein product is CASSAQRDRTDTQYF.

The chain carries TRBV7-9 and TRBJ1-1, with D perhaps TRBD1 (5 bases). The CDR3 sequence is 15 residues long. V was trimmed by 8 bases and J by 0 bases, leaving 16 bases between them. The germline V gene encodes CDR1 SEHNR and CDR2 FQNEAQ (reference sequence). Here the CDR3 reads CASGGRQSMNTEAFF. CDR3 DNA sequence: TGTGCCAGCGGAGGAAGACAGAGCATGAACACTGAAGCTTTCTTT.

The CDR3 coding sequence is TGTGCCAGCAGCTCGGGACTATCTGAGACCCAGTACTTC. Amino acid sequence: CASSSGLSETQYF. The genes are TRBV11-2 and TRBJ2-5, with 7 bases fitting TRBD2. This CDR3 is 13 amino acids long. V shed 4 bases and J 5 bases; nucleotides not matched to a gene: 4. Germline V CDR1 and CDR2: SGHAT, FQNNGV.

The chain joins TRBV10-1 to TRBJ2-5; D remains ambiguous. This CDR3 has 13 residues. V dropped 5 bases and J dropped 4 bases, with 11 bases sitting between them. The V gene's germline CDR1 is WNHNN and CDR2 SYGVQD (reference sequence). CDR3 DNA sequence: TGCGCCAGCAGTACCGCCGATGGAGAGACCCAGTACTTC. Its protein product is CASSTADGETQYF.

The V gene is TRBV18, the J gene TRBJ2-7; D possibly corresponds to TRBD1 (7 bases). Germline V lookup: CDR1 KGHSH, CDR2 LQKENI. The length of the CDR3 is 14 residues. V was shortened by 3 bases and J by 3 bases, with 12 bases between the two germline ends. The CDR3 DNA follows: TGTGCCAGCTCACCGGCAGGGGGGAGCTACGAGCAGTACTTC. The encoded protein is CASSPAGGSYEQYF.

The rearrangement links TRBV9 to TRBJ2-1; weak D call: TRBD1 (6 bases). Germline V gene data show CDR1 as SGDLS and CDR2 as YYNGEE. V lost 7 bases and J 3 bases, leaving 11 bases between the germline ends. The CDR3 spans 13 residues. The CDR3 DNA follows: TGTGCCAGCGCCCGGACAGTCTACAATGAGCAGTTCTTC. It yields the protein CASARTVYNEQFF.

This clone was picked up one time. The CDR3 protein is CASSLGETQYF. As DNA, the CDR3 is TGTGCCAGCAGTTTAGGAGAGACCCAGTACTTC. The V gene is TRBV27, the J gene TRBJ2-5; D not resolved. Trimming removed 2 bases at V and 4 bases at J, with 2 bases between. The CDR3 contains 11 residues. Germline V gives CDR1 MNHEY, CDR2 SMNVEV (reference sequence).

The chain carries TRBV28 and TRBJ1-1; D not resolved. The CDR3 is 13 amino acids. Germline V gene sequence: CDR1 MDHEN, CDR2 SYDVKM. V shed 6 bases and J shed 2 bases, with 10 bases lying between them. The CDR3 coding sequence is TGTGCCAGCAGCATTGGACTAAACACTGAAGCTTTCTTT. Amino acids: CASSIGLNTEAFF.

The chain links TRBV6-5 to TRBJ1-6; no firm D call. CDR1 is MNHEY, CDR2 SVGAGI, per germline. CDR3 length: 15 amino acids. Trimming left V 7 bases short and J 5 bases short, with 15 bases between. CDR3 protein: CASTPEGVHNSPLHF. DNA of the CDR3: TGTGCCAGCACCCCCGAAGGCGTTCATAATTCACCCCTCCACTTT.

CDR3 coding DNA: TGTGCCAGCACCTCCCCCCGGGAGAACACCGGGGAGCTGTTTTTT. It specifies CASTSPRENTGELFF. This rearrangement joins TRBV6-5 to TRBJ2-2; tentative D call: TRBD2 (5 bases). This CDR3 has 15 residues. V was trimmed by 7 bases and J by 1 base, leaving 13 bases between them. Germline values: CDR1 MNHEY, CDR2 SVGAGI.

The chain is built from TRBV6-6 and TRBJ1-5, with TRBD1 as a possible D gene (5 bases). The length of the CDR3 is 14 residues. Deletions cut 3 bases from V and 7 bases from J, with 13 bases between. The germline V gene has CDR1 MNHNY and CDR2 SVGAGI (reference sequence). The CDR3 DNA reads TGTGCCAGCAGTTATCTGGGGGTGGACCAGCCCCAGCATTTT. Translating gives CASSYLGVDQPQHF.

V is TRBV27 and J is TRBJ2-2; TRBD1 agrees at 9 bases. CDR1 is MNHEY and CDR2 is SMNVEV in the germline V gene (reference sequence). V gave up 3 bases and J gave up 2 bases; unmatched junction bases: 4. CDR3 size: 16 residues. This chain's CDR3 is CASSFLGQGNTGELFF. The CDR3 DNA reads TGTGCCAGCAGTTTCCTGGGACAGGGAAACACCGGGGAGCTGTTTTTT.

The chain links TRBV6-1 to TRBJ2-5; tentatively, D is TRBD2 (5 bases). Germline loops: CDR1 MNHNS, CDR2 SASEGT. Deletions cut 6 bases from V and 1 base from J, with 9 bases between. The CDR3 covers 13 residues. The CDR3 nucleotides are TGTGCCAGCAGGCCCGGGATCCAAGAGACCCAGTACTTC. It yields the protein CASRPGIQETQYF.

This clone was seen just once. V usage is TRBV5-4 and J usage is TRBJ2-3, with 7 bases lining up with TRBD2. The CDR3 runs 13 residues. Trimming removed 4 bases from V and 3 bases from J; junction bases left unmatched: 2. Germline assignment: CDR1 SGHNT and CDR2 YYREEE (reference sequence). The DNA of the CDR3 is TGTGCCAGCAGCCTCGGGGGGACAGATACGCAGTATTTT. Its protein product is CASSLGGTDTQYF.

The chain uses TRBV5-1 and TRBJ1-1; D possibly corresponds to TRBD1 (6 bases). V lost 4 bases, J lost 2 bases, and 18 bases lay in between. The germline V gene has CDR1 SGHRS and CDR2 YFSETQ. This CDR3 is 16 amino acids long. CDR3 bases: TGCGCCAGCAGCAAACCCCCACGACAGGAAAACACTGAAGCTTTCTTT. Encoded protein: CASSKPPRQENTEAFF.

The CDR3 sequence is CASSIMGQTEAFF. CDR3 in DNA: TGTGCCAGTAGTATAATGGGGCAAACTGAAGCTTTCTTT. The gene calls are TRBV19 and TRBJ1-1; maybe TRBD1 (5 bases). Per germline, CDR1 LNHDA and CDR2 SQIVND (reference sequence). Trimming removed 2 bases from V and 5 bases from J, with 9 bases in between. This CDR3 has 13 amino acids.

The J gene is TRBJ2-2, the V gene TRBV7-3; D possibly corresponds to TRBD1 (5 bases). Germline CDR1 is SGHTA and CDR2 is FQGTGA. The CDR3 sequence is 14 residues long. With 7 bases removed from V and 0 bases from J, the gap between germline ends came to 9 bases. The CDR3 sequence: CASTDSPNTGELFF. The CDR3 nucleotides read TGTGCCAGCACCGACAGCCCGAACACCGGGGAGCTGTTTTTT. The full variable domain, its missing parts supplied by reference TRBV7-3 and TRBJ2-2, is GAGVSQTPSNKVTEKGKYVELRCDPISGHTALYWYRQSLGQGPEFLIYFQGTGAADDSGLPNDRFFAVRPEGSVSTLKIQRTERGDSAVYLCASTDSPNTGELFFGEGSRLTVL.

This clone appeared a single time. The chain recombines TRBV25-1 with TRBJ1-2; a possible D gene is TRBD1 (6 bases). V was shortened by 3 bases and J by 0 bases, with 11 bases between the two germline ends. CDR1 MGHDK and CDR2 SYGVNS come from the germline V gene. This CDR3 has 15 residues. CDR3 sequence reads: CASSDQGTSNYGYTF. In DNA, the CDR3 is TGTGCCAGCAGTGATCAGGGGACTTCTAACTATGGCTACACCTTC.